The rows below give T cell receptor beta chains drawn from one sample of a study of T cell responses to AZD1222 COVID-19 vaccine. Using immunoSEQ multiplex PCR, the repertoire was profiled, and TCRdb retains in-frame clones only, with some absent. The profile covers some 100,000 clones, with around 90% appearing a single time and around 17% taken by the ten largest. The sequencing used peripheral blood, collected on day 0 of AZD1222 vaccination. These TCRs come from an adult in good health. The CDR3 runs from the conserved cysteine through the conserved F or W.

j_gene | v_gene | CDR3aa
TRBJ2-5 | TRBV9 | CASSVGRNLKQETQYF
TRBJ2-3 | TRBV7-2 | CASSPAHTDTQYF
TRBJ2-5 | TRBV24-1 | CATSAGQYQETQYF
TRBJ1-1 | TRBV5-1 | CASSIGGLRTEAFF
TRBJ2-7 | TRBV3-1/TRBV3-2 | CASSPTAYEQYF
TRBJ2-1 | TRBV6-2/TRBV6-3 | CASSRGQPEYNEQFF
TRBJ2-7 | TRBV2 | CASTTGYEQYF
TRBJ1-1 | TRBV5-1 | CASSLGQMNTEAFF
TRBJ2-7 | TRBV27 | CASSLALAGTYEQYF
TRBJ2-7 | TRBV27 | CASRWGARPDYEQYF
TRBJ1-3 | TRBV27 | CASSSPTRGGSGNTIYF
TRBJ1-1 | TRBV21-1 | CASSKGQGVNTEAFF
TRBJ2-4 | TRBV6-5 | CASSYALTGAKNIQYF
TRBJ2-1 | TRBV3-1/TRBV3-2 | CASSPAGNEQFF
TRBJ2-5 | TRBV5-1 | CASSSIVGETQYF
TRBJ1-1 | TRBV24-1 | CATSDLLRAGVPTEAFF
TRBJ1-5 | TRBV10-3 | CAISPLWTGNNQPQHF
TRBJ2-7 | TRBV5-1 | CASSFTGGNEQYF
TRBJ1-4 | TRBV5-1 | CASSPPAGGEKLFF
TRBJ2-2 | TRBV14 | CASSSRGGGELFF
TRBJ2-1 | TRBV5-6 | CASAVVGNEQFF
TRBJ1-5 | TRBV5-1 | CASSPWGGPGQPQHF
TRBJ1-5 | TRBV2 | CASSPYQGGGNQPQHF
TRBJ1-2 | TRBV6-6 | CASSPDTYYGYTF
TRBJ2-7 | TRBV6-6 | CASSWGIGLAGAF
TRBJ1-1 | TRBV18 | CASSPNVGNTEAFF
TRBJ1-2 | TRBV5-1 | CASSLDSGQGSRYTF
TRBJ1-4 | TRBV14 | CASSQVPVIATNEKLFF
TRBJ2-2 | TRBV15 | CATSRDLASTGGELFF
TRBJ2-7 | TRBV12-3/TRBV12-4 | CASSPGPNYEQYF
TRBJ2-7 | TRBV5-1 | CASSLAAGTGGAEQYF
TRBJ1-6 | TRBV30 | CAWSQRGNSPLHF
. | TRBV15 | CASAEQGNTGELFF
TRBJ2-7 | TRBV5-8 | CASSPGQVSYEQYF
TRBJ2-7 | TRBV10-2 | CASTLQGDGAYEQYF
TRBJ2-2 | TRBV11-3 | CASTAGTDTGELFF
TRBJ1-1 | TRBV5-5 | CASSFYVNTEAFF
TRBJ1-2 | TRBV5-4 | CASSYRGNYGYTF
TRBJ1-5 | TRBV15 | CATSRDRGFQPQHF
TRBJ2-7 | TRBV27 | CASSLSAGVPYEQYF
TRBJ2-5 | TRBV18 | CASSPQGGGLETQYF
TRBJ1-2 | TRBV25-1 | CASSEWEGTVDGYTF
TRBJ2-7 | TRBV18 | CASSPNQGTTYEQYF
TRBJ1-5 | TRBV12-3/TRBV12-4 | CASSLGNQPQHF
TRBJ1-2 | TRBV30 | CAWSRARINYGYTF
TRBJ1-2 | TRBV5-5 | CASSSGGNYGYTF
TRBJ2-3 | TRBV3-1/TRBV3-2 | CASSPLPLAVSTDTQYF
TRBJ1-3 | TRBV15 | CATKASGGRNSGNTIYF